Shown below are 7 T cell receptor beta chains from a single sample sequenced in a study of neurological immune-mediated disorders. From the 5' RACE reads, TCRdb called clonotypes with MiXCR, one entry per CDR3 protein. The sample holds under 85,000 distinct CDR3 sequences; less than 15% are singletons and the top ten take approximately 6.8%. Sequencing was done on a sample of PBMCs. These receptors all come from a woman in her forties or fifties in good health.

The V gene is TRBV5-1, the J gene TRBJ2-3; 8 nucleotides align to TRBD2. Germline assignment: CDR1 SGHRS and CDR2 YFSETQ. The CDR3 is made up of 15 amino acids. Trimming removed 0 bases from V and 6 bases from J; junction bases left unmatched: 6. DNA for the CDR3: TGCGCCAGCAGCTTGGCGGGAGGGAGATCGGATACGCAGTATTTT. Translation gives CASSLAGGRSDTQYF.

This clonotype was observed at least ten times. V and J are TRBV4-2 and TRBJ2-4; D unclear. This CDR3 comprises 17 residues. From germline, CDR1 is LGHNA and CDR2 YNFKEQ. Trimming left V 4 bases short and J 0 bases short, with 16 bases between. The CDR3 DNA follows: TGTGCCAGCAGCCTTTCGGACGGTAGGCTAGCCAAAAACATTCAGTACTTC. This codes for CASSLSDGRLAKNIQYF.

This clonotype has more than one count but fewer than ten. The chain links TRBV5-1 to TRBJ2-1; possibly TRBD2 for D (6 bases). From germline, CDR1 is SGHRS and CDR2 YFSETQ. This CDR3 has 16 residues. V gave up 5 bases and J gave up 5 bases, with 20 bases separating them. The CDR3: CASRPTGVGGDNEQFF. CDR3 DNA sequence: TGCGCCAGCAGACCGACGGGAGTAGGTGGGGACAATGAGCAGTTCTTC. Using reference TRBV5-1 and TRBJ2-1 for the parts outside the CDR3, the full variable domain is KAGVTQTPRYLIKTRGQQVTLSCSPISGHRSVSWYQQTPGQGLQFLFEYFSETQRNKGNFPGRFSGRQFSNSRSEMNVSTLELGDSALYLCASRPTGVGGDNEQFFGPGTRLTVL.

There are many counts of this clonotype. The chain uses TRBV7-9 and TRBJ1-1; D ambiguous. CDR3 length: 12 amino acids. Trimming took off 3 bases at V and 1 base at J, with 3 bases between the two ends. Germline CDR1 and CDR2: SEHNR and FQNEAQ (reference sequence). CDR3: CASSFPNTEAFF. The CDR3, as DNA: TGTGCCAGCAGCTTCCCGAACACTGAAGCTTTCTTT.

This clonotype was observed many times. The CDR3 spells CASSYGVPGQGLNTEAFF. CDR3 bases: TGTGCCAGCAGCTACGGCGTCCCGGGACAGGGGCTGAACACTGAAGCTTTCTTT. The chain couples TRBV6-5 to TRBJ1-1, with TRBD1 matching 10 bases. V gave up 6 bases and J gave up 0 bases; unmatched junction bases: 13. Per germline, CDR1 MNHEY and CDR2 SVGAGI. This CDR3 has 18 residues.

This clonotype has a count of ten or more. CDR3 coding DNA: TGTGCCAGCAGCGGACTAGGGAACACTGAAGCTTTCTTT. This gives the protein CASSGLGNTEAFF. The chain recombines TRBV9 with TRBJ1-1, with unresolved D. The CDR3 totals 13 residues. V lost 3 bases, J lost 1 base, and 7 bases lay in between. From germline, CDR1 is SGDLS and CDR2 YYNGEE. The full variable domain, its missing parts supplied by reference TRBV9 and TRBJ1-1, is DSGVTQTPKHLITATGQRVTLRCSPRSGDLSVYWYQQSLDQGLQFLIQYYNGEERAKGNILERFSAQQFPDLHSELNLSSLELGDSALYFCASSGLGNTEAFFGQGTRLTVV.

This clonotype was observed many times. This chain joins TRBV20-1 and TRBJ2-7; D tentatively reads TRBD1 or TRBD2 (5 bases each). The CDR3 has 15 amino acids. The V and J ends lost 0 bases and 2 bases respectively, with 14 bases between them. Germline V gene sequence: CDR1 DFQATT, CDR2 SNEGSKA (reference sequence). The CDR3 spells CSARDPEGRAYEQYF. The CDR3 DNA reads TGCAGTGCTAGAGATCCAGAGGGACGGGCCTACGAGCAGTACTTC.